The rows below give T cell receptor beta chains drawn from one sample of a study of T cells in Graves' hyperthyroidism and ophthalmopathy. TCRdb used MiXCR to reprocess the multiplex PCR reads, holding one entry per CDR3 protein. The sample holds a few hundred thousand distinct CDR3 sequences, roughly 25% seen once. The sample comprised blood. The receptors come from a man aged 45 to 65 with Graves' hyperthyroidism. The CDR3 runs from the conserved cysteine through the conserved F or W. The D gene is left open where the match is weak. Rows may omit the clone size; those that give it use once, few, many or a size class.

V gene	J gene	clone size	D gene	CDR3 DNA	CDR3 protein
TRBV6-5	TRBJ2-7	.	TRBD2	TGTGCCAGCAGTTGGTTTGGTTTAGCGGGAGGGCCTTGGGTAGCCCGCGAGCAGTACTTC	CASSWFGLAGGPWVAREQYF
TRBV7-2	TRBJ2-7	many	TRBD2	TGTGCCAGCACCCAACTAGCGGGAGCCGAGCAGTACTTC	CASTQLAGAEQYF
TRBV11-2	TRBJ2-2	.	.	TGTGCCAGCAGCTTGGGACTGGTGAAGAACACCGGGGAGCTGTTTTTT	CASSLGLVKNTGELFF
TRBV12-3/TRBV12-4	TRBJ2-7	many	.	TGTGCCAGCAGTAGGGCTTCTGGCCACGAGCAGTACTTC	CASSRASGHEQYF
TRBV5-1	TRBJ2-1	few	.	TGCGCCAGCAGTAAAAGCCCGGCTGACAATGAGCAGTTCTTC	CASSKSPADNEQFF
TRBV20-1	TRBJ2-3	few	.	TGCAGTGCTAGAGATAGTCGGAGTCCAGGCGGTACGCAGTATTTT	CSARDSRSPGGTQYF
TRBV5-1	TRBJ1-6	.	TRBD1	TGCGCCAGCAGCTTAACACCGGGACAGAGGGATTCACCCCTCCACTTT	CASSLTPGQRDSPLHF
TRBV3-1	TRBJ2-1	.	TRBD2	TGTGCCAGCAGCCGCCGGACTAGCGGGGACTACAATGAGCAGTTCTTC	CASSRRTSGDYNEQFF
TRBV7-3	TRBJ2-3	.	.	TGTGCCAGCGGAGTGGCCCCCGGGAGAACGCAGTATTTT	CASGVAPGRTQYF
TRBV5-1	TRBJ2-5	few	.	TGCGCCAGCAGTTCCATCCTGGGCGGGACCCGACAAGAGACCCAGTACTTC	CASSSILGGTRQETQYF
TRBV11-3	TRBJ2-2	.	TRBD2	TGTGCCAGCAGGTCGGGACTAGCGGGAGGCGGGGAGCGGTTTTTT	CASRSGLAGGGERFF
TRBV7-2	TRBJ2-5	.	.	TGTGCCAGCAGCTCGGACAGTGGAGGGGAGACCCAGTACTTC	CASSSDSGGETQYF
TRBV11-2	TRBJ2-5	many	.	TGTGCCAGCAGCTCCGGAGTCCGGCAAGAGACCCAGTACTTC	CASSSGVRQETQYF
TRBV10-3	TRBJ1-1	.	TRBD1	TGTGCCATAGATAGAACAGGGGACAACACTGAAGCTTTCTTT	CAIDRTGDNTEAFF